This TCR beta chain stems from a study of OX40 agonist ivuxolimab in advanced cancers. Study summary: Patients received ivuxolimab, an agonistic anti-OX40 (CD134) antibody.

The V gene lost 4 bases and the J gene lost 7 bases, with 26 bases spanning the gap. The CDR3 has 18 residues. Germline V lookup: CDR1 SGHAT, CDR2 FQNNGV. This clone has only one observation. Some clones are missing from TCRdb's copy, which holds only in-frame ones; the method was immunoSEQ multiplex PCR. The repertoire holds approximately 80,000 clones, with nearly 90% as singletons. Drawing of blood for sampling happened at baseline, at cycle 4 day 1, and at cycle 7 day 1. The V and J genes are TRBV11-2 and TRBJ2-1; D unclear. The receptor was isolated from an adult with an advanced solid tumor such as melanoma, head and neck, liver or kidney cancer. Sequencing was performed on CD4+ or CD8+ T cells sorted from blood, taken in a trial of the OX40 agonist ivuxolimab. CDR3 bases: TGTGCCAGCAGCTCCAGAACGGCTTCTGGGATTGCAACGAATGAGCAGTTCTTC. Translated: CASSSRTASGIATNEQFF.